These 24 T cell receptor beta chains share one sample of origin, sequenced in a study of cytotoxic CD8 clonotypes in ibrutinib-treated CLL. Sequencing used immunoSEQ multiplex PCR; TCRdb keeps in-frame clones, though not all of them. Of around 140,000 clones detected, about 70% appear once; the ten largest clones hold 4.5% to 6.5%. The material sequenced was PBMCs, taken after 24 months of ibrutinib treatment. The receptor set was obtained from a human donor with chronic lymphocytic leukemia.

CDR3 amino acids: CASSPGTSRWQYF. The CDR3 DNA reads TGTGCCAGCTCACCAGGGACCTCCCGTTGGCAGTATTTT. J is TRBJ2-3 and V is TRBV18, with D perhaps being TRBD1 or TRBD2 (5 bases each). The CDR3 has 13 amino acids. Looked up from germline, CDR1 is KGHSH and CDR2 is LQKENI. V lost 2 bases and J lost 11, with 14 bases in between.

V and J are TRBV10-3 and TRBJ1-3, with 8 bases aligning to TRBD1. The CDR3 contains 15 residues. Germline lookup yields CDR1 ENHRY and CDR2 SYGVKD. V lost 7 bases, J lost 4 bases, and 9 bases stayed unmatched. The CDR3 loop reads CAITQGASGGNTIYF. DNA of the CDR3: TGTGCCATCACCCAGGGGGCATCGGGAGGAAACACCATATATTTT.

V and J are TRBV10-3 and TRBJ2-1; 7 bases agree with TRBD2. The CDR3 loop spans 13 amino acids. V lost 6 bases to trimming and J lost 6 bases; unmatched junction nucleotides: 5. Germline lookup yields CDR1 ENHRY and CDR2 SYGVKD. CDR3 nucleotide sequence: TGTGCCATCAGGACTAGCCTGGGCAATGAGCAGTTCTTC. As protein: CAIRTSLGNEQFF.

The J gene is TRBJ1-5, the V gene TRBV5-1; 7 bases are shared with TRBD1. The CDR3 sequence is 15 residues long. Trimming removed 4 bases from V and 3 bases from J; junction bases left unmatched: 7. Germline lookup yields CDR1 SGHRS and CDR2 YFSETQ. The CDR3 here is CASSPMGQFNQPQHF. The CDR3 nucleotides read TGCGCCAGCAGCCCCATGGGACAGTTCAATCAGCCCCAGCATTTT.

The chain is built from TRBV7-3 and TRBJ2-2, with D maybe TRBD2 (5 bases). The CDR3 has 14 amino acids. CDR1 SGHTA and CDR2 FQGTGA come from the germline V gene. The V gene lost 4 bases and the J gene lost 1 base, with 7 bases spanning the gap. This CDR3 is CASSSGVNTGELFF. As DNA, the CDR3 is TGTGCCAGCAGCTCCGGGGTGAACACCGGGGAGCTGTTTTTT.

The table lists this clone with a few counts. The chain joins TRBV5-6 to TRBJ1-3; D is perhaps TRBD1 (5 bases). Per germline, CDR1 SGHDT and CDR2 YYEEEE. This CDR3 region has 14 residues. The V end lost 4 bases, the J end lost 10 bases, and 18 bases lay between the germline ends. The CDR3 here is CASSPSGYWGTIYF. For the CDR3, the DNA is TGTGCCAGCAGCCCCTCGGGCTATTGGGGGACCATATATTTT.

CDR3 nucleotide sequence: TGTGCCAGCAGCTTAGTCGGGTCTCAGCCCCAGCATTTT. The encoded protein is CASSLVGSQPQHF. The rearrangement links TRBV7-2 to TRBJ1-5; D gene unclear. CDR3 size: 13 residues. Trimming removed 1 base at V and 6 bases at J, with 7 bases between. Germline loops: CDR1 SGHTA, CDR2 FQGNSA.

The CDR3 is CASSSSDLGEQYF. The CDR3 coding sequence is TGTGCCAGCAGCTCCTCGGACCTGGGCGAGCAGTACTTC. V gene TRBV7-3 combines with J gene TRBJ2-7; the D is unclear. Germline V gives CDR1 SGHTA, CDR2 FQGTGA. V lost 4 bases and J 6 bases, leaving 13 bases between the germline ends. This CDR3 region has 13 residues.

CDR3 coding DNA: TGTGCCAGTAGTATCCAGACCCGCGGGGACACTGAAGCTTTCTTT. Translation gives CASSIQTRGDTEAFF. This rearrangement joins TRBV19 to TRBJ1-1, with D uncertain. The CDR3 is 15 residues long. Germline values: CDR1 LNHDA, CDR2 SQIVND (reference sequence). V was cut by 3 bases and J by 3 bases, with 14 bases left in between.

The chain couples TRBV5-6 to TRBJ1-1; maybe TRBD1 (5 bases). The CDR3 extends over 17 amino acids. V shed 4 bases and J shed 0 bases, with 19 bases lying between them. Germline V gene lookup returns CDR1 SGHDT and CDR2 YYEEEE. The CDR3 coding sequence is TGTGCCAGCAGCCTAGAAGGGGCGGAAACCATGAACACTGAAGCTTTCTTT. It is translated as CASSLEGAETMNTEAFF.

This clone has a single count. This sequence joins TRBV10-3 and TRBJ1-2; 9 bases are a match to TRBD1. CDR3 length: 15 residues. Trimming removed 6 bases from V and 4 bases from J; junction bases left unmatched: 9. Germline-derived CDR1 and CDR2 are ENHRY and SYGVKD. Here the CDR3 reads CAISPRDRDLYGYTF. The CDR3 DNA reads TGTGCCATCAGCCCCCGGGACAGGGACCTCTATGGCTACACCTTC.

This chain connects TRBV7-3 to TRBJ2-6; D is uncertain. Trimming shortened V by 3 bases and J by 3 bases, and 3 bases separated the two germline ends. Germline-derived CDR1 and CDR2 are SGHTA and FQGTGA. The CDR3 consists of 13 residues. CDR3 protein: CASSFVGANVLTF. The CDR3 coding sequence is TGTGCCAGCAGCTTTGTTGGGGCCAACGTCCTGACTTTC.

The sample holds one count of this clone. CDR3 protein: CASSATSGEQYF. The CDR3 DNA sequence: TGTGCCAGCAGCGCCACTAGCGGCGAGCAGTACTTC. The gene calls are TRBV7-9 and TRBJ2-7; 8 positions agree with TRBD2. The CDR3 loop spans 12 amino acids. Looked up from germline, CDR1 is SEHNR and CDR2 is FQNEAQ (reference sequence). Losses at the gene ends were 5 bases for V and 6 bases for J; bases not matched to a gene: 3.

Turning to this clone: Other DNA sequences within the sample encode an identical CDR3. V usage is TRBV15 and J usage is TRBJ1-2; D uncertain. V lost 0 bases and J 7 bases, leaving 6 bases between the germline ends. The CDR3 has 12 amino acids. Germline V gene sequence: CDR1 LNHNV, CDR2 YYDKDF (reference sequence). In DNA form, the CDR3 reads TGTGCCACCAGCAGAGATTTGGGTGGCTACACCTTC. Its translation is CATSRDLGGYTF.

The sample holds one count of this clone. This sequence joins TRBV30 and TRBJ2-3, with 10 bases lining up with TRBD2. The CDR3 has 15 residues. J was trimmed by 10 bases and V by 0 bases; bases with no gene match: 10. Germline CDR1 is GTSNPN and CDR2 is SVGIG (reference sequence). The CDR3 DNA is TGTGCCTGGAGTGTGGTAGCGGGGGGCTCCGCGGCGCAGTATTTT. Its translation is CAWSVVAGGSAAQYF. The complete variable domain, with remaining parts taken from reference TRBV30 and TRBJ2-3, reads SQTIHQWPATLVQPVGSPLSLECTVEGTSNPNLYWYRQAAGRGLQLLFYSVGIGQISSEVPQNLSASRPQDRQFILSSKKLLLSDSGFYLCAWSVVAGGSAAQYFGPGTRLTVL.

Only a few counts were recorded for this clone. The chain recombines TRBV28 with TRBJ1-5, with no clear D. This CDR3 has 16 amino acids. CDR1 is MDHEN, CDR2 SYDVKM, per germline. With 6 bases removed from V and 1 base from J, the gap between germline ends came to 16 bases. The CDR3 coding sequence is TGTGCCAGCAGCCTGACCAGAGGGCCGAGCAATCAGCCCCAGCATTTT. This sequence encodes CASSLTRGPSNQPQHF.

V usage is TRBV27 and J usage is TRBJ2-1, with TRBD1 matching over 7 bases. CDR3 size: 14 residues. Germline trimming cut 5 bases from V and 15 bases from J; bases unmatched to any gene: 16. The germline gives CDR1 MNHEY, CDR2 SMNVEV (reference sequence). CDR3 sequence reads: CASSPLGTKGARFF. The CDR3 nucleotides read TGTGCCAGCAGTCCCCTCGGGACAAAGGGGGCCCGGTTCTTC.

This sequence joins TRBV5-1 and TRBJ1-4; D ambiguous. The CDR3 extends over 14 amino acids. Germline V CDR1 and CDR2: SGHRS, YFSETQ. V lost 3 bases and J 5 bases, leaving 11 bases between the germline ends. The CDR3 region is CASSSGRANEKLFF. Written as DNA, the CDR3 is TGCGCCAGCAGCTCGGGCAGAGCGAATGAAAAACTGTTTTTT.

In nucleotides, the CDR3 is TGTGCCACCGCGACCCGGGACAGGAACAATGAGCAGTTCTTC. Encoded protein: CATATRDRNNEQFF. This chain connects TRBV6-5 to TRBJ2-1; TRBD1 aligns across 8 bases. Losses at the gene ends were 10 bases for V and 5 bases for J; bases not matched to a gene: 10. This CDR3 is built from 14 residues. The V gene's germline CDR1 is MNHEY and CDR2 SVGAGI.

V and J are TRBV4-3 and TRBJ1-1; D possibly corresponds to TRBD1 (5 bases). The germline V gene has CDR1 LGHNA and CDR2 YSLEER. The CDR3 totals 15 residues. V lost 0 bases and J 3 bases, leaving 11 bases between the germline ends. CDR3: CASSQDRGGDTEAFF. The CDR3 coding sequence is TGCGCCAGCAGCCAAGATCGCGGGGGAGACACTGAAGCTTTCTTT.

The CDR3 is CASSIEGARSSYEQYF. CDR3 bases: TGTGCCAGTAGTATTGAGGGGGCCAGGAGCTCCTACGAGCAGTACTTC. The V and J genes are TRBV19 and TRBJ2-7; the match to TRBD1 covers 7 bases. CDR1 and CDR2 from the germline V gene are LNHDA and SQIVND (reference sequence). The junction had 8 bases not matched to a gene; V was cut back by 3 bases and J by 0 bases. This CDR3 comprises 16 residues.

The J gene is TRBJ1-1, the V gene TRBV5-1; D is perhaps TRBD1 (5 bases). Trimming left V 0 bases short and J 0 bases short, with 9 bases between. Germline lookup yields CDR1 SGHRS and CDR2 YFSETQ. The length of the CDR3 is 15 residues. CDR3 coding DNA: TGCGCCAGCAGCTTGGGGGGGAACATGAACACTGAAGCTTTCTTT. Translation: CASSLGGNMNTEAFF.

V usage is TRBV18 and J usage is TRBJ2-3; no clear D. V lost 3 bases and J lost 5, with 6 bases in between. Looked up from germline, CDR1 is KGHSH and CDR2 is LQKENI. This CDR3 spans 12 amino acids. In DNA, the CDR3 is TGTGCCAGCTCACCTAGCTTAGATACGCAGTATTTT. Its translation: CASSPSLDTQYF.

The chain uses TRBV6-5 and TRBJ2-7; TRBD2 might be the D (5 bases). V was cut by 8 bases and J by 3 bases, with 17 bases left in between. CDR1 is MNHEY and CDR2 is SVGAGI in the germline V gene. CDR3 length: 14 residues. The CDR3 sequence is CASESGLTNYEQYF. In DNA form, the CDR3 reads TGTGCCAGCGAGTCCGGACTTACGAACTACGAGCAGTACTTC.